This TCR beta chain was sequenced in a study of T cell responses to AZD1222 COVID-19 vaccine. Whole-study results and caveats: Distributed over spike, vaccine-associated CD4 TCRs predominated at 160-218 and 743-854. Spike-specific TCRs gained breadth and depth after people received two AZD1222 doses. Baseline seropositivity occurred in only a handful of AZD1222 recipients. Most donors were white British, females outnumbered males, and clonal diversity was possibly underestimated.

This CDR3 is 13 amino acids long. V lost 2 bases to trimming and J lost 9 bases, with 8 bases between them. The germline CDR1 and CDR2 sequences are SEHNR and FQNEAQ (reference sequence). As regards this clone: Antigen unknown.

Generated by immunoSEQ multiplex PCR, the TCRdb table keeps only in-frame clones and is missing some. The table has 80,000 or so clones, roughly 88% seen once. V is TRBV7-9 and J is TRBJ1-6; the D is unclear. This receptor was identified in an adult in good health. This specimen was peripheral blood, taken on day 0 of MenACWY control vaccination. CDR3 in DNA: TGTGCCAGCAGCTTAACGGGTTTTTCACCCCTCCACTTT. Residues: CASSLTGFSPLHF.